Below, 4 T cell receptor beta chains from the same sample are listed, as sequenced in a study of vaccination effects on CD4 cells after COVID-19. Libraries were prepared by immunoSEQ multiplex PCR; TCRdb keeps only in-frame clonotypes and omits some of them. The sample shows about 70,000 clones, roughly 73% of them seen only once. No antigen has been identified for these receptors. The ViraFEST assay expanded antigen-specific CD4+ T cells with viral peptide pools before sequencing. Upon completion of around eleven days in culture, CD4+ T cells were isolated. The infection with SARS-CoV-2 (confirmed by PCR) occurred in this person between March and December 2020. Sample: CD4+ T cells from PBMCs cultured with HIV peptides, taken before COVID-19 vaccination. Regarding subset: HIV-1 Nef peptide pool negative control/reference culture. Receptors were obtained from a human donor who had a prior SARS-CoV-2 infection.

There are a few counts of this clone. The rearrangement links TRBV7-9 to TRBJ2-7; D not certain. The CDR3 consists of 12 residues. V was trimmed by 5 bases and J by 5 bases, leaving 10 bases between them. From germline, CDR1 is SEHNR and CDR2 FQNEAQ (reference sequence). CDR3 residues: CASSPPSHEQYF. The CDR3 bases are TGTGCCAGCAGCCCCCCGTCCCACGAGCAGTACTTC.

A note on this clone: Germline and junction disagree at one end, which may indicate a read error. The chain couples TRBV19 to TRBJ2-7; the D call may be TRBD1 or TRBD2 (5 bases each). This CDR3 region has 14 residues. Germline V CDR1 and CDR2: LNHDA, SQIVND (reference sequence). The CDR3 loop reads CASSIRDGTYVQYF. CDR3 nucleotides: TGTGCCAGTAGTATTCGGGACGGAACCTACGTGCAGTACTTC.

This clone occurred many times. The CDR3 loop is CASSQRSVGGGAYNSPLHF. The CDR3, as DNA: TGTGCCAGCAGCCAACGTTCCGTTGGCGGGGGCGCCTATAATTCACCCCTCCACTTT. The chain combines TRBV3-1 (or the pseudogene TRBV3-2) with TRBJ1-6, with D maybe TRBD1 (6 bases). The CDR3 extends over 19 amino acids. Germline loops: CDR1 LGHDT, CDR2 YNNKEL (reference sequence). The V end was cut by 2 bases, the J end by 2 bases, with 19 bases between.

This chain's CDR3 is CSAKPADTQYF. DNA of the CDR3: TGCAGTGCCAAACCTGCAGATACGCAGTATTTT. This chain links TRBV20-1 with TRBJ2-3; D unresolved. The V gene's germline CDR1 is DFQATT and CDR2 SNEGSKA (reference sequence). Trimming left V 6 bases short and J 4 bases short, with 8 bases between. The CDR3 length is 11 residues.